This T cell receptor beta chain is drawn from a study of cytomegalovirus exposure and HLA in healthy donors. Study-level points and caveats: Overall, around 160 TCR beta chains were annotated as cytomegalovirus-associated.

V lost 4 bases, J lost 9 bases, and 13 bases lay in between. CDR1 is SGHAT, CDR2 FQNNGV, per germline. CDR3 size: 13 residues. This clone has just one count. Its antigen is currently unknown. The protocol was immunoSEQ multiplex PCR, while the TCRdb copy is restricted to in-frame clones and leaves out a portion. The table has about 50,000 clones, roughly 93% seen once. This rearrangement joins TRBV11-2 to TRBJ1-3; D is uncertain. The receptor's source is a young woman in good health and CMV-seropositive. The material sequenced was PBMCs. The CDR3 bases are TGTGCCAGCAGCTCCTTACCCCGGGGCACCATATATTTT. Its protein is CASSSLPRGTIYF.